A selection of T cell receptor beta chains follows, all from one sample in a study of CD8 T cells in ankylosing spondylitis. MiXCR, applied by TCRdb to the 5' RACE reads, yields one record per CDR3 protein. Among under 250,000 distinct CDR3 sequences, over 9.5% were seen once, and the ten largest hold 2.5% to 3%. Sequencing input: blood, either unsorted or a sorted T cell fraction (not recorded which). These receptors came from a male donor with ankylosing spondylitis or in good health (not recorded which). Both conserved end residues are part of each CDR3. A D gene is named only where the DNA matches it firmly. Clone sizes are given selectively: once, few, many, or a class where the clone is expanded.

many	15	TRBV29-1	TRBJ2-3	.	CSVTHRELGTDTQYF	TGCAGCGTGACCCACAGGGAATTGGGCACAGATACGCAGTATTTT
few	16	TRBV5-1	TRBJ2-1	.	CASSLARDSYYNEQFF	TGCGCCAGCAGCTTGGCCCGGGACTCCTACTACAATGAGCAGTTCTTC
.	15	TRBV29-1	TRBJ1-2	.	CSAWVAGLQEHGYTF	TGCAGCGCTTGGGTGGCGGGACTCCAGGAACATGGCTACACCTTC
few	15	TRBV12-3/TRBV12-4	TRBJ2-3	.	CASRPDRRGRDTQYF	TGTGCCAGCAGACCAGACAGAAGAGGAAGGGATACGCAGTATTTT
many	14	TRBV6-1	TRBJ2-1	.	CASSTASSYNEQFF	TGTGCCAGCAGTACGGCGTCTTCCTACAATGAGCAGTTCTTC
.	14	TRBV5-1	TRBJ2-5	.	CASSSPGRKETQYF	TGCGCCAGCAGCTCGCCGGGGAGGAAAGAGACCCAGTACTTC
many	16	TRBV14	TRBJ2-3	TRBD2	CASSQSSGFSTDTQYF	TGTGCCAGCAGCCAAAGTAGCGGGTTTAGCACAGATACGCAGTATTTT
many	11	TRBV6-5	TRBJ2-3	.	CASRQGDTQYF	TGTGCCAGCAGGCAGGGTGATACGCAGTATTTT
.	16	TRBV5-1	TRBJ2-3	TRBD2	CASSPRTSGKGDTQYF	TGCGCCAGCAGCCCGCGGACTAGCGGGAAGGGAGATACGCAGTATTTT
many	13	TRBV30	TRBJ1-3	.	CAWSLSSGNTIYF	TGTGCCTGGAGCCTATCCTCTGGAAACACCATATATTTT
many	12	TRBV5-1	TRBJ1-1	.	CASSGGDSEAFF	TGCGCCAGCAGCGGCGGGGATTCTGAAGCTTTCTTT
many	13	TRBV7-2	TRBJ1-1	.	CASSLYENTEAFF	TGTGCCAGCAGCCTATATGAGAACACTGAAGCTTTCTTT
few	15	TRBV7-2	TRBJ2-1	TRBD1	CASSRRDRVYNEQFF	TGTGCCAGCAGCCGCCGGGACAGGGTCTACAATGAGCAGTTCTTC
many	16	TRBV5-1	TRBJ2-7	TRBD2	CASSPLTSGTIYEQYF	TGCGCCAGCAGTCCCCTGACTAGCGGGACTATTTACGAGCAGTACTTC
many	13	TRBV29-1	TRBJ2-3	.	CSVSPPPTDTQYF	TGCAGCGTCTCCCCGCCTCCCACAGATACGCAGTATTTT
.	15	TRBV10-3	TRBJ2-1	TRBD2	CAIGSSGTAGNEQFF	TGTGCCATCGGATCTAGCGGGACTGCTGGCAATGAGCAGTTCTTC
few	15	TRBV5-1	TRBJ2-3	TRBD2	CASSLGGRLSDTQYF	TGCGCCAGCAGCTTGGGCGGGAGGCTCTCAGATACGCAGTATTTT
many	14	TRBV27	TRBJ2-1	TRBD2	CASRNLEREAEQFF	TGTGCCAGCCGAAATTTGGAGCGGGAGGCTGAGCAGTTCTTC
.	16	TRBV9	TRBJ2-2	.	CASSPEHALNTGELFF	TGTGCCAGCAGCCCCGAACACGCGCTCAACACCGGGGAGCTGTTTTTT
.	14	TRBV7-9	TRBJ1-5	.	CASSLGGINQPQHF	TGTGCCAGCAGCTTAGGAGGGATAAATCAGCCCCAGCATTTT
many	14	TRBV15	TRBJ2-5	.	CATSRVGGEETQYF	TGTGCCACCAGCAGAGTAGGAGGTGAAGAGACCCAGTACTTC
many	14	TRBV20-1	TRBJ1-1	.	CSARAGTMNTEAFF	TGCAGTGCTAGGGCAGGGACTATGAACACTGAAGCTTTCTTT
few	12	TRBV19	TRBJ1-1	TRBD1	CARSGQGKEAFF	TGTGCCAGATCGGGACAGGGGAAGGAAGCTTTCTTT
many	14	TRBV20-1	TRBJ2-1	TRBD2	CSASGRISYNEQFF	TGCAGTGCTAGCGGGAGGATCTCCTACAATGAGCAGTTCTTC
few	14	TRBV25-1	TRBJ2-3	.	CASSQVDSTDTQYF	TGTGCCAGCAGCCAAGTCGACAGCACAGATACGCAGTATTTT
many	11	TRBV5-1	TRBJ2-2	.	CASSLSGELFF	TGCGCCAGCAGCTTGTCCGGGGAGCTGTTTTTT
many	13	TRBV7-2	TRBJ1-2	TRBD1	CASSLGQLYGYTF	TGTGCCAGCAGCTTGGGACAGCTCTATGGCTACACCTTC
few	14	TRBV7-8	TRBJ2-7	.	CASSPEELTDEQYF	TGTGCCAGCAGCCCGGAGGAGCTGACGGACGAGCAGTACTTC
many	15	TRBV7-8	TRBJ2-3	TRBD2	CASSIKRGGTDTQYF	TGTGCCAGCAGCATTAAGCGGGGCGGGACAGATACGCAGTATTTT
.	11	TRBV30	TRBJ1-1	.	CAWSPQTEAFF	TGTGCCTGGAGTCCCCAGACTGAAGCTTTCTTT
many	17	TRBV6-1	TRBJ2-5	TRBD2	CASSELRLAGLPETQYF	TGTGCCAGCAGTGAACTGCGGCTAGCGGGGTTGCCAGAGACCCAGTACTTC
many	17	TRBV7-8	TRBJ2-7	.	CASSLALVSGLSYEQYF	TGTGCCAGCAGCTTAGCGTTGGTTTCAGGACTTTCCTACGAGCAGTACTTC
.	15	TRBV5-1	TRBJ1-5	.	CASSLGGRGNQPQHF	TGCGCCAGCAGCTTGGGAGGGAGGGGCAATCAGCCCCAGCATTTT
few	16	TRBV5-6	TRBJ1-5	TRBD1	CASSFGTGGQGQPQHF	TGTGCCAGCAGCTTCGGGACAGGGGGCCAGGGACAGCCCCAGCATTTT
many	15	TRBV6-4	TRBJ2-3	.	CASTGEGGSTDTQYF	TGTGCCAGCACTGGCGAGGGGGGGAGCACAGATACGCAGTATTTT
many	13	TRBV30	TRBJ2-2	.	CAWSRNKPGELFF	TGTGCCTGGAGCAGGAATAAGCCCGGGGAGCTGTTTTTT
many	14	TRBV12-3/TRBV12-4	TRBJ2-1	.	CASSFQRVYNEQFF	TGTGCCAGCAGTTTTCAGCGGGTATACAATGAGCAGTTCTTC
.	15	TRBV7-6	TRBJ2-5	.	CASSLAGGNQETQYF	TGTGCCAGCAGCTTAGCTGGGGGGAACCAAGAGACCCAGTACTTC
few	17	TRBV12-3/TRBV12-4	TRBJ2-3	TRBD1	CASSTRDRGLLTDTQYF	TGTGCCAGCAGTACCAGGGACAGGGGCTTACTCACAGATACGCAGTATTTT
many	13	TRBV18	TRBJ2-1	TRBD1	CASSPDRGREQFF	TGTGCCAGCTCACCCGACAGGGGACGTGAGCAGTTCTTC
many	16	TRBV2	TRBJ2-1	TRBD2	CASTNSVTSGGNEQFF	TGTGCCAGCACCAACTCGGTGACTAGCGGCGGCAATGAGCAGTTCTTC
few	14	TRBV12-3/TRBV12-4	TRBJ2-7	TRBD1	CASSFEQGTSGQYF	TGTGCCAGCAGCTTTGAACAGGGGACCTCGGGGCAGTACTTC
many	15	TRBV20-1	TRBJ2-3	TRBD2	CSARREGQAQDTQYF	TGCAGTGCTAGGCGGGAGGGCCAAGCACAAGATACGCAGTATTTT
many	14	TRBV7-9	TRBJ2-1	.	CASSPSLGHNEQFF	TGTGCCAGCAGCCCCTCCCTTGGGCACAATGAGCAGTTCTTC
many	11	TRBV4-2	TRBJ2-1	TRBD1	CASSLTGEQFF	TGTGCCAGCAGCCTGACAGGGGAGCAGTTCTTC
many	16	TRBV25-1	TRBJ2-1	TRBD2	CASSESGGREDNEQFF	TGTGCCAGCAGTGAGTCGGGCGGGAGGGAAGACAATGAGCAGTTCTTC
many	14	TRBV3-1	TRBJ1-5	.	CASSSRDGDQPQHF	TGTGCCAGCAGCTCCCGGGACGGGGATCAGCCCCAGCATTTT
many	13	TRBV12-3/TRBV12-4	TRBJ2-5	.	CASSLGRPGTQYF	TGTGCCAGCAGTTTGGGGCGGCCTGGGACCCAGTACTTC
few	17	TRBV18	TRBJ1-3	TRBD1	CASSPGQGVVSGNTIYF	TGTGCCAGCTCACCTGGACAGGGGGTCGTTTCTGGAAACACCATATATTTT
.	15	TRBV5-4	TRBJ2-3	.	CASSLSQGKTDTQYF	TGTGCCAGCAGCCTATCCCAGGGGAAGACAGATACGCAGTATTTT
many	14	TRBV10-3	TRBJ2-2	TRBD2	CAIGLAGNTGELFF	TGTGCCATCGGGCTAGCGGGGAACACCGGGGAGCTGTTTTTT
many	15	TRBV12-3/TRBV12-4	TRBJ2-7	TRBD2	CASSFRTSGPYEQYF	TGTGCCAGCAGTTTCAGGACTAGCGGCCCCTACGAGCAGTACTTC
few	15	TRBV4-2	TRBJ1-1	TRBD1	CASSQDRTGGTEAFF	TGTGCCAGCAGCCAAGATAGGACAGGGGGCACTGAAGCTTTCTTT
many	12	TRBV30	TRBJ1-2	.	CAWNTGHYGYTF	TGTGCCTGGAACACAGGCCACTATGGCTACACCTTC
.	15	TRBV5-1	TRBJ1-1	TRBD1	CASSKGGGAGTEAFF	TGCGCCAGCAGCAAAGGAGGGGGCGCGGGCACTGAAGCTTTCTTT
.	14	TRBV4-1	TRBJ1-4	TRBD1	CASSLGQGNDKLFF	TGCGCCAGCAGCCTCGGACAGGGTAATGATAAACTGTTTTTT
many	19	TRBV4-2	TRBJ2-1	.	CASSQEGLAGELGYNEQFF	TGTGCCAGCAGCCAAGAAGGGCTAGCCGGAGAACTGGGCTACAATGAGCAGTTCTTC
few	13	TRBV7-2	TRBJ2-7	TRBD1	CASSFSGTAWEYF	TGTGCCAGCAGCTTTTCCGGGACAGCCTGGGAGTACTTC
many	16	TRBV6-1	TRBJ2-7	TRBD2	CASSEAWTGGGDEQYF	TGTGCCAGCAGCGAGGCCTGGACGGGAGGGGGAGACGAGCAGTACTTC